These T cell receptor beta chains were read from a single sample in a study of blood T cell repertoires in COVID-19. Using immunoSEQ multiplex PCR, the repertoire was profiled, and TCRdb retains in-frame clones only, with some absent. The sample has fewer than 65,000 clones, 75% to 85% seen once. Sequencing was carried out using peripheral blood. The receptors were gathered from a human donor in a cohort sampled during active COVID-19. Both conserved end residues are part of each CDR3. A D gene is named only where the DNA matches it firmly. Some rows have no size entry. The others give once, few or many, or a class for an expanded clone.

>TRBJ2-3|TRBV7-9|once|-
CASSPRGAVSTDTQYF
TGTGCCAGCAGCCCACGGGGGGCTGTATCGACAGATACGCAGTATTTT
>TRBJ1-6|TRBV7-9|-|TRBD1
CASSSSGTGNSPLHF
TGTGCCAGCAGCTCCTCCGGGACAGGGAATTCACCCCTCCACTTT
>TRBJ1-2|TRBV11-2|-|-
CASSLASGAGYTF
TGTGCCAGCAGCTTAGCTTCAGGGGCTGGCTACACCTTC
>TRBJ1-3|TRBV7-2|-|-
CASSLVQFGNTIYF
TGTGCCAGCAGCTTAGTACAGTTCGGAAACACCATATATTTT
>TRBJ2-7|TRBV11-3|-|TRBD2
CASSFSSGGAEQYF
TGTGCCAGCAGCTTCTCTAGCGGGGGGGCAGAGCAGTACTTC
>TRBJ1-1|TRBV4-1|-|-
CASSSPDRRLNTEAFF
TGCGCCAGCAGCTCTCCGGACAGAAGACTGAACACTGAAGCTTTCTTT
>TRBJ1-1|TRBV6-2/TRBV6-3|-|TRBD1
CASSYIQGVNTEAFF
TGTGCCAGCAGTTACATCCAGGGGGTGAACACTGAAGCTTTCTTT
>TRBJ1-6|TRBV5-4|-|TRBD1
CASSSAETGEVSPLHF
TGTGCCAGCAGCTCGGCCGAGACAGGGGAGGTTTCACCCCTCCACTTT
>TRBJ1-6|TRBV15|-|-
CATSPHDRPSPLHF
TGTGCCACCAGCCCTCATGACAGGCCGTCACCCCTCCACTTT
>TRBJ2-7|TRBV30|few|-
CAWSVRGAYEQYF
TGTGCCTGGAGTGTTCGGGGAGCCTACGAGCAGTACTTC
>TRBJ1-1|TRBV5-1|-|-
CASSLDSNLAFF
TGCGCCAGCAGCTTGGACAGTAATCTGGCTTTCTTT
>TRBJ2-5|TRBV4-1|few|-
CASSQDQGTPETQYF
TGCGCCAGCAGCCAAGATCAGGGGACACCAGAGACCCAGTACTTC
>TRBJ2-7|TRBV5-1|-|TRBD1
CASSGGTGAYEQYF
TGCGCCAGCAGCGGCGGGACAGGTGCGTACGAGCAGTACTTC
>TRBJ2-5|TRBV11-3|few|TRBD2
CASSDPGGLTETQYF
TGTGCCAGCAGCGACCCGGGGGGGCTGACGGAGACCCAGTACTTC
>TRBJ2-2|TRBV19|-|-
CASIWRGGNTGELFF
TGTGCCAGTATTTGGCGGGGAGGGAACACCGGGGAGCTGTTTTTT
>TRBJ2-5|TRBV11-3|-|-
CASRGPQETQYF
TGTGCCAGCAGGGGGCCACAAGAGACCCAGTACTTC
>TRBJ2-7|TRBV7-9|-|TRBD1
CASSPPGQLFYEQYF
TGTGCCAGCAGCCCCCCGGGACAGCTTTTTTACGAGCAGTACTTC
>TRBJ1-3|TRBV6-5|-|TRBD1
CASRPGQGFGNTIYF
TGTGCCAGCAGACCGGGACAGGGTTTTGGAAACACCATATATTTT
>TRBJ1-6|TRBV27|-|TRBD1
CASSYPGGSPLHF
TGTGCCAGCAGTTACCCAGGGGGTTCACCCCTCCACTTT
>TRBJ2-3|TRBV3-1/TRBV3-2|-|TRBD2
CATYEGPKRGFHTDTQYF
TGTGCCACCTATGAGGGGCCAAAGCGGGGGTTCCACACAGATACGCAGTATTTT
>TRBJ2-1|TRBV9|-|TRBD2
CASSGAPTSGLGQFF
TGTGCCAGCAGCGGGGCCCCCACTAGCGGCCTGGGGCAGTTCTTC
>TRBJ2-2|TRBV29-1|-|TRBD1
CSATAGTANTGELFF
TGCAGCGCAACCGCCGGGACAGCGAACACCGGGGAGCTGTTTTTT
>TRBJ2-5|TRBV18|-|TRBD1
CASSSGTGGQETQYF
TGTGCCAGCTCGTCCGGGACAGGGGGCCAAGAGACCCAGTACTTC
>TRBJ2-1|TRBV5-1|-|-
CASSLATTRHNEQFF
TGCGCCAGCAGCTTGGCAACGACTCGACACAATGAGCAGTTCTTC
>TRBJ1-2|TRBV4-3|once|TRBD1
CASSPDRGRFGYTF
TGCGCCAGCAGCCCCGACAGGGGGCGTTTTGGCTACACCTTC
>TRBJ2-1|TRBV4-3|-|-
CASSQDRTTGDNEQFF
TGCGCCAGCAGCCAAGATCGTACCACGGGGGACAATGAGCAGTTCTTC
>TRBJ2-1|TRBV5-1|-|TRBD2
CASSPGLAGGQGNEQFF
TGCGCCAGCAGCCCGGGACTAGCGGGGGGGCAGGGGAATGAGCAGTTCTTC
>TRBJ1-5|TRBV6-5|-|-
CASSYVGGQPQHF
TGTGCCAGCAGTTACGTAGGGGGTCAGCCCCAGCATTTT
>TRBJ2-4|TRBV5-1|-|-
CASSPGVAAKNIQYF
TGCGCCAGCAGCCCCGGGGTAGCGGCCAAAAACATTCAGTACTTC
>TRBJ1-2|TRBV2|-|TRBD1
CASSGTGIVSYTF
TGTGCCAGCAGCGGGACAGGGATAGTCAGCTACACCTTC
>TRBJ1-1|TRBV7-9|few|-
CASSLGETEAFF
TGTGCCAGCAGCTTAGGAGAGACTGAAGCTTTCTTT
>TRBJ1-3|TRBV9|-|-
CASSVRVQAGNTIYF
TGTGCCAGCAGCGTCCGGGTCCAAGCCGGAAACACCATATATTTT
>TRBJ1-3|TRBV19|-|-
CASSSYRSSGNTIYF
TGTGCCAGTAGTTCGTACAGGAGCTCTGGAAACACCATATATTTT
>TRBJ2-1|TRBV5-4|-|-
CASSLAGGNEQFF
TGTGCCAGCAGCTTGGCCGGAGGTAATGAGCAGTTCTTC
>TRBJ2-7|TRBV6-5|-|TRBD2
CASGELAGDPYEQYF
TGTGCCAGCGGGGAACTAGCGGGGGATCCCTACGAGCAGTACTTC
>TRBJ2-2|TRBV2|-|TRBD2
CASSEIPAGGPDTGELFF
TGTGCCAGCAGTGAGATTCCAGCGGGGGGGCCGGACACCGGGGAGCTGTTTTTT
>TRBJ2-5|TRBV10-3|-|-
CAISTPNPRVGGIQETQYF
TGTGCCATCAGTACCCCTAACCCGAGGGTGGGGGGTATCCAAGAGACCCAGTACTTC
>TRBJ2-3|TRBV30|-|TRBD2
CALGSSGGFGADTQYF
TGTGCCCTGGGGTCTAGCGGGGGATTCGGTGCAGATACGCAGTATTTT
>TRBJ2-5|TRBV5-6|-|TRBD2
CASSGRGAGGPVSQYF
TGTGCCAGCAGCGGGAGGGGCGCGGGGGGGCCAGTTTCCCAGTACTTC
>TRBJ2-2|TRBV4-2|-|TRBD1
CASSQPGQGAMYAGELFF
TGTGCCAGCAGCCAACCCGGACAGGGGGCAATGTATGCTGGGGAGCTGTTTTTT
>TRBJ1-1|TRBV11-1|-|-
CASSSRRTEAFF
TGTGCCAGCAGCTCTAGAAGGACTGAAGCTTTCTTT
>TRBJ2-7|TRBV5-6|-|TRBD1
CASSSQQGTEQYF
TGTGCCAGCAGCTCGCAACAGGGGACCGAGCAGTACTTC